This T cell receptor (beta chain) is from a study of pediatric ulcerative colitis. General study points: Acute severe colitis showed lower rectal diversity from clonal expansions. Total lymphocyte DNA, not sorted subsets, was the template.

Comment on this clone: The antigen is undetermined.

Using immunoSEQ multiplex PCR, the repertoire was profiled, and TCRdb retains in-frame clones only, with some absent. The sample gives tens of thousands of clones, roughly four fifths of which show up once; 7.5% to 9% is in the top ten. The ends were cut back, 6 bases at V and 4 bases at J, with 19 bases in the middle. This CDR3 is built from 15 residues. Germline CDR1 SGHDT, CDR2 YYEEEE. The rectum was sampled with one to two pinch biopsies at colonoscopy. The diagnostic colonoscopy in ulcerative colitis patients preceded any immunosuppressive treatment. The rearrangement uses TRBV5-6 and TRBJ1-2, with D perhaps TRBD1 (5 bases). The sequence came from a boy between 10 and 17 years old with severe ulcerative colitis. Material: gut tissue. The CDR3 is CASTRLGGKGYGYTF. In DNA form, the CDR3 reads TGTGCCAGCACCCGACTTGGGGGAAAGGGCTATGGCTACACCTTC.